The 20 T cell receptor beta chains below all came from one sample that was sequenced in a study of CD8 T cells in Susac syndrome. The RNA, about 0.45 to 1 ug, was put through reverse transcription using random hexamers. TCRdb re-analysed the immunoSEQ multiplex PCR reads in MiXCR, keeping a single row per CDR3 protein. Here the sample spans 150,000 to 200,000 distinct CDR3 sequences, 92% being singletons. The sequencing sample was made of CD4+ T cells from PBMCs. These receptors all come from a human donor in good health.

The chain is built from TRBV6-2 or TRBV6-3 and TRBJ1-1, with D hard to call. The V end was cut by 5 bases, the J end by 0 bases, with 10 bases between. Germline CDR1 reads MNHEY; CDR2 reads SVGEGT. CDR3 length: 14 residues. CDR3 nucleotide sequence: TGTGCCAGCAGTCCGGACGACCTGAACACTGAAGCTTTCTTT. As protein: CASSPDDLNTEAFF.

The rearrangement links TRBV7-2 to TRBJ2-7; D is ambiguous. This CDR3 contains 13 residues. Trimming cost V 3 bases and J 7 bases, with 13 bases left between them. The germline CDR1 and CDR2 sequences are SGHTA and FQGNSA. The CDR3 DNA sequence: TGTGCCAGCAGCTTGGATTTCCGGAGAGAGCAGTACTTC. Its protein product is CASSLDFRREQYF.

The rearrangement joins TRBV15 to TRBJ1-5; D uncertain. With 0 bases removed from V and 5 bases from J, the gap between germline ends came to 11 bases. Germline V CDR1 and CDR2: LNHNV, YYDKDF (reference sequence). This CDR3 comprises 15 residues. DNA of the CDR3: TGTGCCACCAGCAGAGATTGGGCGGCTCATCAGCCCCAGCATTTT. Amino acids: CATSRDWAAHQPQHF.

The V call is TRBV20-1, the J call TRBJ1-3; D not certain. V was pared by 5 bases and J by 0 bases, with 14 bases between. This CDR3 contains 15 residues. Germline V gene data show CDR1 as DFQATT and CDR2 as SNEGSKA (reference sequence). For the CDR3, the DNA is TGCAGTGCTCCCGCGGGCAGAAGCTCTGGAAACACCATATATTTT. Residues: CSAPAGRSSGNTIYF.

This chain connects TRBV9 to TRBJ1-3; 10 positions agree with TRBD1. V lost 4 bases and J lost 4; bases outside the gene matches: 8. Germline-derived CDR1 and CDR2 are SGDLS and YYNGEE. The length of the CDR3 is 16 residues. CDR3 amino acids: CASSPRPGQGGNTIYF. CDR3 bases: TGTGCCAGCAGCCCTCGACCGGGACAGGGGGGAAACACCATATATTTT.

This chain links TRBV24-1 with TRBJ1-5, with unresolved D. Germline V gene sequence: CDR1 KGHDR, CDR2 SFDVKD. V gave up 2 bases and J gave up 0 bases, with 10 bases separating them. The CDR3 is 16 amino acids. Written as DNA, the CDR3 is TGTGCCACCAGTGATTCGTCCTGGGATAGCAATCAGCCCCAGCATTTT. The encoded protein is CATSDSSWDSNQPQHF.

The chain carries TRBV2 and TRBJ1-5; D unresolved. There are 14 residues in the CDR3. Germline-derived CDR1 and CDR2 are SNHLY and FYNNEI. Between the trimmed V and J ends, which lost 6 bases and 6 bases, there was a span of 15 bases. CDR3: CASSHERLSQPQHF. CDR3 nucleotides: TGTGCCAGCAGCCATGAACGACTGAGTCAGCCCCAGCATTTT.

This clonotype has just a few counts. This rearrangement joins TRBV19 to TRBJ1-3; TRBD1 might be the D (6 bases). The germline gives CDR1 LNHDA, CDR2 SQIVND (reference sequence). V was trimmed by 5 bases and J by 1 base, leaving 9 bases between them. The CDR3 consists of 14 residues. Here the CDR3 reads CASSVQGSGNTIYF. Here the CDR3 DNA reads TGTGCCAGTAGTGTCCAGGGGTCTGGAAACACCATATATTTT.

This clonotype has more than one count but fewer than ten. This chain joins TRBV4-1 and TRBJ2-7; D uncertain. The CDR3 consists of 16 residues. V was cut by 1 base and J by 2 bases, with 15 bases left in between. Germline V CDR1 and CDR2: MGHRA, YSYEKL. The CDR3 DNA reads as TGCGCCAGCAGCCAAGTTTCCACAGTTGGTGCCTACGAGCAGTACTTC. Translation gives CASSQVSTVGAYEQYF.

The V gene is TRBV20-1, the J gene TRBJ1-2; no clear D gene. The CDR3 loop spans 15 amino acids. From germline, CDR1 is DFQATT and CDR2 SNEGSKA (reference sequence). With 2 bases removed from V and 5 bases from J, the gap between germline ends came to 18 bases. The CDR3 DNA sequence: TGCAGTGCTAGAACAGAGGGTCCTTCTAGGTATGGCTACACCTTC. Protein sequence: CSARTEGPSRYGYTF.

A note on this clonotype: One junction end disagrees with the germline gene, perhaps due to a read error. CDR3 residues: CASSPGQGVTGF. CDR3 DNA: TGTGCCAGCAGCCCGGGACAGGGCGTTACCGGCTTC. This rearrangement joins TRBV3-1 to TRBJ1-2, with 9 positions matching TRBD1. The CDR3 loop spans 12 amino acids. Germline values: CDR1 LGHDT, CDR2 YNNKEL (reference sequence).

The chain has TRBV6-5 and TRBJ1-3, with D possibly matching TRBD1 (5 bases). The CDR3 spans 16 residues. V was trimmed by 0 bases and J by 2 bases, leaving 11 bases between them. The germline CDR1 and CDR2 sequences are MNHEY and SVGAGI. In DNA form, the CDR3 reads TGTGCCAGCAGTTACTCAGGGGCAGAGGCTGGAAACACCATATATTTT. Protein product: CASSYSGAEAGNTIYF.

This clonotype has a single count. The J gene is TRBJ2-5, the V gene TRBV20-1; 8 nucleotides match TRBD2. Trimming took 6 bases from V and 5 from J; bases not matched to a gene: 5. CDR1 is DFQATT, CDR2 SNEGSKA, per germline (reference sequence). The CDR3 sequence is 12 residues long. CDR3 sequence reads: CSAPGGVETQYF. The CDR3 nucleotides are TGCAGTGCCCCGGGGGGGGTGGAGACCCAGTACTTC.

The chain joins TRBV7-2 to TRBJ2-5, with D possibly being TRBD2 (6 bases). The CDR3 is made up of 15 amino acids. Germline V gene sequence: CDR1 SGHTA, CDR2 FQGNSA. The germline V and J ends were trimmed by 5 bases and 2 bases, with 15 bases remaining between them. The CDR3 loop is CASSARERGQETQYF. In DNA form, the CDR3 reads TGTGCCAGCAGCGCCCGGGAGCGAGGGCAAGAGACCCAGTACTTC.

Written as DNA, the CDR3 is TGTGCCAGCAGCGTAGGGACAGGGTGGGGTGAGCAGTTCTTC. Protein product: CASSVGTGWGEQFF. The chain has TRBV11-2 and TRBJ2-1; 9 bases fit TRBD1. This CDR3 has 14 residues. The germline gives CDR1 SGHAT, CDR2 FQNNGV. The trim removed 5 bases at V and 9 bases at J, leaving 8 bases unmatched.

V is TRBV5-1 and J is TRBJ2-1, with D maybe TRBD1 (7 bases). Trimming stripped 3 bases from V and 5 bases from J, with 15 bases between. The CDR3 runs 15 residues. Germline CDR1 reads SGHRS; CDR2 reads YFSETQ. CDR3 bases: TGCGCCAGCAGCTCGGGGCAGGGGGGCCACAATGAGCAGTTCTTC. This translates into CASSSGQGGHNEQFF. Complete variable domain (other parts from reference TRBV5-1 and TRBJ2-1): KAGVTQTPRYLIKTRGQQVTLSCSPISGHRSVSWYQQTPGQGLQFLFEYFSETQRNKGNFPGRFSGRQFSNSRSEMNVSTLELGDSALYLCASSSGQGGHNEQFFGPGTRLTVL.

The rearrangement links TRBV7-2 to TRBJ1-3; no clear D gene. Germline V gene data show CDR1 as SGHTA and CDR2 as FQGNSA. With 1 base removed from V and 0 bases from J, the gap between germline ends came to 7 bases. The CDR3 extends over 15 amino acids. CDR3 in DNA: TGTGCCAGCAGCTTAGAACAGAGCTCTGGAAACACCATATATTTT. Translation gives CASSLEQSSGNTIYF.

The chain uses TRBV28 and TRBJ1-5, with D tentatively TRBD1 (5 bases). Germline CDR1 reads MDHEN; CDR2 reads SYDVKM. The CDR3 extends over 14 amino acids. The V end was cut by 8 bases, the J end by 5 bases, with 16 bases between. The CDR3 here is CASWGVSVDQPQHF. The DNA for the CDR3 is TGTGCCAGCTGGGGGGTTAGCGTAGATCAGCCCCAGCATTTT.

The rearrangement uses TRBV18 and TRBJ1-1; D not resolved. Deletions cut 0 bases from V and 1 base from J, with 9 bases between. The CDR3 spans 15 residues. Per the germline V gene, CDR1 is KGHSH and CDR2 is LQKENI. DNA for the CDR3: TGTGCCAGCTCACCACCTGGCACCGAGAACACTGAAGCTTTCTTT. As protein: CASSPPGTENTEAFF.

This clonotype appeared once. The rearrangement joins TRBV20-1 to TRBJ2-2, with 8 nucleotides matching TRBD2. V trimming: 5 bases; J trimming: 4 bases; junction bases outside the gene matches: 6. From germline, CDR1 is DFQATT and CDR2 SNEGSKA (reference sequence). This CDR3 is 14 amino acids long. CDR3 DNA: TGCAGTGCTCCGCGACTAGCGCTCACCGGGGAGCTGTTTTTT. It translates to CSAPRLALTGELFF.